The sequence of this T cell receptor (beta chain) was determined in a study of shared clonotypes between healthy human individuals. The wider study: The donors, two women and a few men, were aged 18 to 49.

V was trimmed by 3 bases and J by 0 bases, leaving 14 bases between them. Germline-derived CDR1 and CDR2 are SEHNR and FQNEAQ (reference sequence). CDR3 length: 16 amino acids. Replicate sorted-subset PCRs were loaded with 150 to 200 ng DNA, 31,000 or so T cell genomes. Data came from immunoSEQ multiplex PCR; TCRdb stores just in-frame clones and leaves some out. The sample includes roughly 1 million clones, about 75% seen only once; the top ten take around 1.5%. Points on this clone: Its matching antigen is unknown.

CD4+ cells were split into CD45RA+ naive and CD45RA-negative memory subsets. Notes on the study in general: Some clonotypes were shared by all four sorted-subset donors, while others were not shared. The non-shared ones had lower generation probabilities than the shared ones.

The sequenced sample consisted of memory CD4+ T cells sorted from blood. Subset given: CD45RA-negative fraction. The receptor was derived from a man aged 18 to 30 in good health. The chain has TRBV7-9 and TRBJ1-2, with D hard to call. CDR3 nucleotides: TGTGCCAGCAGCTTGGGAAGGACGCCCGCTAACTATGGCTACACCTTC. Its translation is CASSLGRTPANYGYTF.